What follows describes a single TCR beta chain. The antigen is not known. Unique molecular identifiers had been added to the TCR beta cDNA libraries. TCRdb called the PCR reads again in MiXCR, with one record for every CDR3 protein. The repertoire includes about half a million distinct CDR3 sequences, 34% of them detected once, and 6% sits in the top ten. The source of the sample is a study of post-analysis software for immune sequencing data. Study-wide points: When patients were compared with controls, four or five TRBV segments were more frequent, TRBV5-6, TRBV5-1 and TRBV20-1 among them.

The germline CDR1 and CDR2 sequences are SGHRS and YFSETQ. With 0 bases removed from V and 8 bases from J, the gap between germline ends came to 11 bases. The CDR3 sequence is 13 residues long. The chain is built from TRBV5-1 and TRBJ1-1; D ambiguous. The receptor comes from a girl aged 2 to 17 with multiple sclerosis. Sequenced input: blood. Written as DNA, the CDR3 is TGCGCCAGCAGCTTGGAGGCAGCAAGCGAAGCTTTCTTT. Protein sequence: CASSLEAASEAFF.